These 6 T cell receptor beta chains were sequenced from one sample in a study of cytomegalovirus exposure and HLA in healthy donors. The protocol was immunoSEQ multiplex PCR, while the TCRdb copy is restricted to in-frame clones and leaves out a portion. In the table there are 80,000 to 90,000 clones, 96% of which are singletons. Sequenced sample: PBMCs. These receptors all come from a young man in good health and CMV-seronegative.

The rearrangement joins TRBV11-3 to TRBJ1-6; D remains unclear. V lost 5 bases and J 11 bases, leaving 13 bases between the germline ends. The CDR3 totals 13 residues. CDR1 and CDR2 (germline): SGHNT, YENEEA. Here the CDR3 DNA reads TGTGCCAGCAGCCATCTGACTGGTACACCCCTCCACTTT. Amino acids: CASSHLTGTPLHF.

J is TRBJ1-1 and V is TRBV7-8; 7 bases are shared with TRBD1. With V trimmed by 4 bases and J by 0 bases, 2 bases remained unmatched. Germline V gene sequence: CDR1 SGHVS, CDR2 FQNEAQ. This CDR3 contains 14 residues. Here the CDR3 reads CASSSTGMNTEAFF. The CDR3 nucleotides are TGTGCCAGCAGCTCGACAGGGATGAACACTGAAGCTTTCTTT.

CDR3 DNA: TGTGCCAGCAGCCCCCGACTAGCGGGAGACGAGACCCAGTACTTC. Protein product: CASSPRLAGDETQYF. The chain couples TRBV14 to TRBJ2-5, with 12 bases identical to TRBD2. The trim removed 4 bases at V and 5 bases at J, leaving 5 bases unmatched. Germline CDR1 reads SGHDN; CDR2 reads FVKESK. CDR3 size: 15 residues. Based on the CDR3 plus reference TRBV14 and TRBJ2-5, the full variable domain is EAGVTQFPSHSVIEKGQTVTLRCDPISGHDNLYWYRRVMGKEIKFLLHFVKESKQDESGMPNNRFLAERTGGTYSTLKVQPAELEDSGVYFCASSPRLAGDETQYFGPGTRLLVL.

V and J are TRBV28 and TRBJ2-7; D possibly corresponds to TRBD2 (5 bases). The CDR3 contains 12 residues. The V gene's germline CDR1 is MDHEN and CDR2 SYDVKM. V gave up 8 bases and J gave up 4 bases, with 12 bases separating them. This chain's CDR3 is CASAVRAYEQYF. The CDR3 bases are TGTGCCAGCGCCGTGAGGGCGTACGAGCAGTACTTC.

The rearrangement uses TRBV5-1 and TRBJ2-7, with 11 bases lining up with TRBD2. CDR1 and CDR2 (germline): SGHRS, YFSETQ. CDR3 length: 16 residues. V gave up 1 base and J gave up 4 bases; unmatched junction bases: 7. This CDR3 reads CASSLNAGLAVYEQYF. CDR3 bases: TGCGCCAGCAGCTTGAACGCGGGACTAGCGGTTTACGAGCAGTACTTC.

The chain uses TRBV6-1 and TRBJ2-7; no clear D. CDR3 length: 12 residues. The germline gives CDR1 MNHNS, CDR2 SASEGT. V was trimmed by 6 bases and J by 3 bases, leaving 9 bases between them. DNA for the CDR3: TGTGCCAGCAGGTCACGCAGCTACGAGCAGTACTTC. Translated, it gives CASRSRSYEQYF.